This T cell receptor (beta chain) comes out of a study of blood T cells in healthy people across ages. Primed by a sample-barcoded 5' primer and a J-beta primer mix, a second PCR proceeded for about 7 to 11 cycles. TCRdb reprocessed the 5' RACE reads with MiXCR, giving one entry per CDR3 protein. The table includes hundreds of thousands of distinct CDR3 sequences, approximately 49% detected once. Germline CDR1 SGHTA, CDR2 FQGNSA. This CDR3 is 18 amino acids long. V shed 2 bases and J shed 0 bases, with 17 bases lying between them. Donors each provided ten milliliters of peripheral blood. Each sample provided at least 5.5 micrograms of extracted total RNA. The study's findings and limits: Bulk PBMC profiling left naive and antigen-experienced comparisons inconclusive.

About this clonotype itself: The antigen is undetermined.

This rearrangement joins TRBV7-2 to TRBJ1-3, with D possibly matching TRBD1 (5 bases). This clonotype was sampled from a woman aged 60-75 years in good health. Specimen: blood. The CDR3 loop is CASSLIFGAVSSGNTIYF. For the CDR3, the DNA is TGTGCCAGCAGCTTAATATTTGGGGCGGTTAGCTCTGGAAACACCATATATTTT.